This entry features one T cell receptor (beta chain) sequence. Study processing details: It was from reference gene primer amplification that nucleated cell counts were estimated. This table comes from immunoSEQ multiplex PCR, and its TCRdb copy is limited to in-frame clones, with some not included. The V and J calls and clone size come from that table; D and trimming were worked out from the DNA. This sample has roughly 450,000 clones; around 90% occur once, and the top ten carry around 0.6%. This record belongs to a study of blood T cell repertoires in COVID-19. Across the study: In each case, the material was cDNA or gDNA derived from T cells, B-cell-depleted T cells, or PBMCs.

CDR3 length: 15 amino acids. V lost 4 bases to trimming and J lost 2 bases; unmatched junction nucleotides: 8. Per the germline V gene, CDR1 is MGHRA and CDR2 is YSYEKL. The cohort comprised adults aged roughly 18 to 95 years residing in about two dozen US areas. Recovered Cohort 3 donors showed two negative PCRs, clearance, or symptom resolution. The TCR comes from a man aged 18 to 30 who had recovered from COVID-19. Specimen: PBMCs or T cells enriched from blood (not recorded which). The chain employs TRBV4-1 and TRBJ2-7; 7 positions agree with TRBD1. The CDR3 DNA sequence: TGCGCCAGCAGCCCCCGGGACAGTCTCACCTACGAGCAGTACTTC. Encoded protein: CASSPRDSLTYEQYF.